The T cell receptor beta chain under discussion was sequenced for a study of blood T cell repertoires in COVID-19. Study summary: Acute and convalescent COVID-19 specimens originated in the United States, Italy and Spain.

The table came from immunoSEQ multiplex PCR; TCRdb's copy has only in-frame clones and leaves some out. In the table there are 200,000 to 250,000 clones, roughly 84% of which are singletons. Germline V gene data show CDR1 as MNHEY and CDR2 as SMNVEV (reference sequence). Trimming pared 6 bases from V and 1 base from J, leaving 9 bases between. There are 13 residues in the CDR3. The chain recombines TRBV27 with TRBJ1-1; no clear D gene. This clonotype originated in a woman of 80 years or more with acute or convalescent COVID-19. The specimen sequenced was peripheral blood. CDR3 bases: TGTGCCAGCAGGACTATAAGGAACACTGAAGCTTTCTTT. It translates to CASRTIRNTEAFF.